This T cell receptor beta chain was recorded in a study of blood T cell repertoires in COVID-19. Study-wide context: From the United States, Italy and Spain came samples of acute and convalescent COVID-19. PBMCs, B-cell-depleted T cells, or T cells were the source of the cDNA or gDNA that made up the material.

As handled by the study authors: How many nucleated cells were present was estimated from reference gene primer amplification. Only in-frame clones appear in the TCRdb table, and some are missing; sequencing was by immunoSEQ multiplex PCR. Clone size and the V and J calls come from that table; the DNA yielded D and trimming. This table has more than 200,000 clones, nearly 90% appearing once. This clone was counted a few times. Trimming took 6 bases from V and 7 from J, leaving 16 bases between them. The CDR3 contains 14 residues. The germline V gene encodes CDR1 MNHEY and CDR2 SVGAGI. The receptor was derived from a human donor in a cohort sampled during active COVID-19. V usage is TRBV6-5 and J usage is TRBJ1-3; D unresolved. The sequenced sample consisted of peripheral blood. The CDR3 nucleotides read TGTGCCAGCAGCCACCTTGCGGGAATCAACACCATATATTTT. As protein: CASSHLAGINTIYF.